This TCR beta chain comes out of a study of blood T cell repertoires in COVID-19. Overall study: The cDNA or gDNA used as material had been derived from T cells, B-cell-depleted T cells, or PBMCs.

Germline V gene sequence: CDR1 ENHRY, CDR2 SYGVKD. The CDR3 is 15 residues long. The V end lost 0 bases, the J end lost 5 bases, and 13 bases lay between the germline ends. Participants came from about two dozen US areas, aged roughly 18 to 95 years. Two negative PCRs, clearance, or symptom resolution characterized the recovered Cohort 3 donors. In the original analysis: Amplification from reference gene primers served as the basis for estimated nucleated cell counts. Sequencing was performed with immunoSEQ multiplex PCR; in TCRdb, only in-frame clones are kept and a portion is missing. That table supplies the V and J calls and clone size; D and trimming were determined from the DNA. The table lists around 370,000 clones, approximately 90% of them singletons, with 1.2% in the top ten.

This sequence was found in a woman under 30 who had recovered from COVID-19. Sample: PBMCs or T cells enriched from blood (not recorded which). This chain links TRBV10-3 with TRBJ2-5; D unclear. The CDR3 spells CAISESKRWLETQYF. CDR3 coding DNA: TGTGCCATCAGTGAGTCGAAGCGATGGTTGGAGACCCAGTACTTC.